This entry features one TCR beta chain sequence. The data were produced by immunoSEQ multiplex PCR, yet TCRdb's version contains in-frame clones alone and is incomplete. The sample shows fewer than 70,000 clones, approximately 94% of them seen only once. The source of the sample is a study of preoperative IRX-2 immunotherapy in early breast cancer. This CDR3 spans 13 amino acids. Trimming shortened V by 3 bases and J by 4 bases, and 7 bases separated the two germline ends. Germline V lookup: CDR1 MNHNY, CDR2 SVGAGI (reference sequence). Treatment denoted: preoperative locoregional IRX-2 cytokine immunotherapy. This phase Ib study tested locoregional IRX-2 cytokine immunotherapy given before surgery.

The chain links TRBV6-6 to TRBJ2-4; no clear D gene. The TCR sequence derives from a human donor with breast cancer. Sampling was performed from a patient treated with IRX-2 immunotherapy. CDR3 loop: CASSYDGKNIQYF. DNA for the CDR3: TGTGCCAGCAGTTATGACGGAAAAAACATTCAGTACTTC.